This T cell receptor beta chain appears in the sequencing data of a study of blood T cells in healthy people across ages. Study-wide results and limits: Reliance upon unsorted PBMCs precluded definitive naive versus antigen-experienced comparison.

With a J-beta primer mix and a sample-barcoded 5' primer, a second PCR ran about 7 to 11 cycles. Any given sample supplied a minimum of 3 million CDR3-containing paired-end reads. Via MiXCR, TCRdb re-called the 5' RACE reads, giving one row per CDR3 protein. Of some 850,000 distinct CDR3 sequences in the sample, roughly 24% were seen once. In regard to this clonotype: Its matching antigen is unknown.

The same specimen was also included in a second study, on T cells of mothers and their children. As that report states: Each child contributed approximately 3 million TCR beta CDR3 reads, while each mother contributed over 9.5 million.

The specimen sequenced was blood. This clonotype was obtained from a boy aged 10-17 years in good health.

The chain's CDR3 is CASSYSPQMYYEQYF. The CDR3, as DNA: TGTGCCAGCAGTTACTCACCACAGATGTACTACGAGCAGTACTTC. This chain connects TRBV6-5 to TRBJ2-7; D unclear. There are 15 residues in the CDR3. Trimming took 0 bases from V and 3 from J, leaving 12 bases between them. The germline V gene encodes CDR1 MNHEY and CDR2 SVGAGI.